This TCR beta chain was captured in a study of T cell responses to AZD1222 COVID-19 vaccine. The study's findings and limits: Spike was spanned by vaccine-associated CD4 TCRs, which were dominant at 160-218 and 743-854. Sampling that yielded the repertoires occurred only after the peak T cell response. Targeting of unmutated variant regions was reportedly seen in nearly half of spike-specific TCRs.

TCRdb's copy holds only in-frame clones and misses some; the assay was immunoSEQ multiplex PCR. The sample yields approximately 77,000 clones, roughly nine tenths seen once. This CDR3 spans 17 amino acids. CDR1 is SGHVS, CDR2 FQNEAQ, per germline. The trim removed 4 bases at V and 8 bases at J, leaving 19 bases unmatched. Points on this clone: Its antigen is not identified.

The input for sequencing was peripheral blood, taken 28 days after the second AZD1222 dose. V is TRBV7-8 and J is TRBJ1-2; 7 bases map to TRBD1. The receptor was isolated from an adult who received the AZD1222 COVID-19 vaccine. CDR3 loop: CASSSGGPRDSRAGYTF. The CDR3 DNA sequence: TGTGCCAGCAGCTCTGGGGGCCCTCGGGACAGTCGGGCGGGCTACACCTTC.